This T cell receptor beta chain was recorded in a study of CD8+CD57+ T cells in acquired aplastic anemia. The sequenced patients had an expansion of CD8+CD57+ cells seen by flow cytometry. Genomic DNA, the template, was used for profiling of the TCR beta VDJ and CDR3. TCRdb itself ran the reads through MiXCR, one entry per CDR3 protein. Among 150,000 or so distinct CDR3 sequences listed, around half were seen once. This TCR was recovered from a human donor with aplastic anemia. Sequences were obtained from sorted CD4+, CD8+, or CD8+CD57+ T cells (not recorded which) from PBMCs.

CDR3 sequence: CASSLFSERGTYEQYF. Here the CDR3 DNA reads TGTGCCAGCAGCTTATTCTCTGAACGGGGCACCTACGAGCAGTACTTC. The rearrangement uses TRBV11-1 and TRBJ2-7, with D perhaps assigned TRBD1 or TRBD2 (5 bases each). This CDR3 is built from 16 residues. Germline lookup yields CDR1 SGHAT and CDR2 FQDESV (reference sequence). Deletions cut 2 bases from V and 2 bases from J, with 16 bases between.